This T cell receptor (beta chain) stems from a study of graft-versus-host responses after intestinal transplantation. Clones were read by immunoSEQ multiplex PCR, and TCRdb kept only the in-frame ones, dropping some. The table includes 70,000 or so clones, approximately 80% detected once. To note about this clone: Antigen: not known.

The sequence came from a human donor who was the organ donor for an intestinal transplant. The material was unstimulated CD4+ T cells sorted from spleen or lymph node cells, obtained before transplant.

The CDR3 region is CASSQEARSNYEQYV. The CDR3 coding sequence is TGCGCCAGCAGCCAAGAGGCCAGATCTAACTACGAGCAGTACGTC. This rearrangement joins TRBV4-1 to TRBJ2-7, with unresolved D. The CDR3 loop spans 15 amino acids. V gave up 0 bases and J gave up 3 bases, with 12 bases separating them. Looked up from germline, CDR1 is MGHRA and CDR2 is YSYEKL.